This entry lists 3 T cell receptor beta chains sequenced from one sample in a study of blood T cell repertoires in COVID-19. The table came from immunoSEQ multiplex PCR; TCRdb's copy has only in-frame clones and leaves some out. The data show some 200,000 clones, about four fifths seen once. Sequencing input: peripheral blood. The receptors here all came from a woman aged 40-49 years with acute or convalescent COVID-19.

This chain joins TRBV11-2 and TRBJ2-3; the D gene is possibly TRBD1 (7 bases). This CDR3 spans 15 amino acids. Germline V gene lookup returns CDR1 SGHAT and CDR2 FQNNGV. Trimming removed 4 bases at V and 5 bases at J, with 16 bases between. Here the CDR3 reads CASSSRRGQVDTQYF. The CDR3 nucleotides read TGTGCCAGCAGCTCCAGGAGGGGGCAGGTAGATACGCAGTATTTT.

This chain connects TRBV29-1 to TRBJ2-1, with TRBD2 matching over 9 bases. There are 14 residues in the CDR3. The V gene end was trimmed by 7 bases and the J gene end by 7 bases; junction bases not matched to a gene: 11. Per the germline V gene, CDR1 is SQVTM and CDR2 is ANQGSEA. DNA for the CDR3: TGCAGCGCTGCGGGAGGGCCATGGGGGAATGAGCAGTTCTTC. It yields the protein CSAAGGPWGNEQFF.

V and J are TRBV5-1 and TRBJ1-5; D unresolved. The CDR3 totals 15 residues. V was cut by 0 bases and J by 7 bases, with 14 bases left in between. Germline V gives CDR1 SGHRS, CDR2 YFSETQ. CDR3 amino acids: CASSLVSGSGQPQHF. CDR3 sequence (DNA): TGCGCCAGCAGCTTGGTATCGGGCTCGGGGCAGCCCCAGCATTTT.